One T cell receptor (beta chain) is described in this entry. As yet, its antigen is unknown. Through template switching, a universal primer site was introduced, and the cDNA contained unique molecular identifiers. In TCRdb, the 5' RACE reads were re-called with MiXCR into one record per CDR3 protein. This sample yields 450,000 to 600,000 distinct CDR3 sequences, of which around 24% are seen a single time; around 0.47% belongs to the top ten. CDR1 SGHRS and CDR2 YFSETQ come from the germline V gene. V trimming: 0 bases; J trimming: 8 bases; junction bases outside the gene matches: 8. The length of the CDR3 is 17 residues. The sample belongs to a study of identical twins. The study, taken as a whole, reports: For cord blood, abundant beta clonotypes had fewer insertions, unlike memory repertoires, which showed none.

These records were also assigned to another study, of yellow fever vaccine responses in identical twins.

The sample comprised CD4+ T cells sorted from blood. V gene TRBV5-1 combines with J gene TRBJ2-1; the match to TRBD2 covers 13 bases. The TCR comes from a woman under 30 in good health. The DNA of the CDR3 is TGCGCCAGCAGCTTGGGACTAGCGGGGGGCCTAGGGGATGAGCAGTTCTTC. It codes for CASSLGLAGGLGDEQFF.